One sample yielded the 4 T cell receptor beta chains listed below, sequenced in a study of cytomegalovirus exposure and HLA in healthy donors. PCR involved 60 Vbeta and 13 Jbeta primers. The method was immunoSEQ multiplex PCR; TCRdb's version includes in-frame clones alone and lacks a portion of them. The sample includes about 110,000 clones, 82% of them seen just once. The specimen sequenced was PBMCs. All receptors come from a man aged 25-40 years in good health and CMV-seropositive.

The chain links TRBV11-2 to TRBJ2-1; possibly TRBD2 for D (6 bases). The CDR3 totals 18 residues. CDR1 and CDR2 from the germline V gene are SGHAT and FQNNGV. V was cut by 6 bases and J by 4 bases, with 25 bases left in between. In nucleotides, the CDR3 is TGTGCCAGCAGACCATCCCCCGGGACTCAGCAAAATTACAATGAGCAGTTCTTC. Residues: CASRPSPGTQQNYNEQFF.

The chain couples TRBV2 to TRBJ1-1, with a weak D call TRBD1 (6 bases). This CDR3 has 14 amino acids. Trimming took 5 bases from V and 4 from J, leaving 14 bases between them. CDR1 SNHLY and CDR2 FYNNEI come from the germline V gene. DNA for the CDR3: TGTGCCAGCAGTCCCAGGGGCCGCAGCACTGAAGCTTTCTTT. It yields the protein CASSPRGRSTEAFF. The variable domain in full, with the rest retrieved from reference TRBV2 and TRBJ1-1, is EPEVTQTPSHQVTQMGQEVILRCVPISNHLYFYWYRQILGQKVEFLVSFYNNEISEKSEIFDDQFSVERPDGSNFTLKIRSTKLEDSAMYFCASSPRGRSTEAFFGQGTRLTVV.

The chain uses TRBV4-1 and TRBJ2-5; a possible D gene is TRBD2 (7 bases). This CDR3 comprises 12 residues. Trimming stripped 8 bases from V and 1 base from J, with 8 bases between. The germline CDR1 and CDR2 sequences are MGHRA and YSYEKL. CDR3 residues: CASRGAQETQYF. CDR3 in DNA: TGCGCCAGCCGGGGGGCCCAAGAGACCCAGTACTTC.

A few counts support this clone. CDR3: CASSLGGGPNEQFF. Here the CDR3 DNA reads TGTGCCAGCAGCTTAGGCGGGGGACCCAATGAGCAGTTCTTC. The chain joins TRBV7-9 to TRBJ2-1; 7 bases align to TRBD2. This CDR3 has 14 residues. Looked up from germline, CDR1 is SEHNR and CDR2 is FQNEAQ (reference sequence). V shed 1 base and J 6 bases; nucleotides not matched to a gene: 3.